The 19 T cell receptor beta chains below were found in one sample sequenced in a study of T cells in Graves' hyperthyroidism and ophthalmopathy. TCR beta CDR3 regions were amplified from RNA transcripts. The study used the HTBI primer set for a first-round RT-PCR of the TCR CDR3. TCRdb ran MiXCR on the multiplex PCR reads and lists one entry per CDR3 protein. The table has hundreds of thousands of distinct CDR3 sequences, around 22% seen once. Material for sequencing was blood. These receptor sequences come from a woman under 40 with Graves' ophthalmopathy.

There are many counts of this clonotype. This chain connects TRBV5-1 to TRBJ1-1; D unresolved. This CDR3 is built from 13 residues. Germline lookup yields CDR1 SGHRS and CDR2 YFSETQ. Trimming removed 0 bases from V and 7 bases from J, with 10 bases in between. The CDR3 region is CASSLEAASEAFF. The CDR3 region has the DNA TGCGCCAGCAGCTTGGAGGCAGCCAGTGAAGCTTTCTTT.

This sequence joins TRBV10-3 and TRBJ2-7; 11 bases agree with TRBD1. This CDR3 has 14 amino acids. J gave up 5 bases and V 6 bases, and 6 bases lay outside the gene matches. Germline V gene sequence: CDR1 ENHRY, CDR2 SYGVKD. The CDR3 nucleotides read TGTGCCATCAGAAGGACAGGGGGCCTCGACGAGCAGTACTTC. Protein: CAIRRTGGLDEQYF.

J is TRBJ2-7 and V is TRBV27; unclear D gene. Trimming stripped 10 bases from V and 1 base from J, with 14 bases between. Per the germline V gene, CDR1 is MNHEY and CDR2 is SMNVEV (reference sequence). The CDR3 is made up of 13 amino acids. CDR3 in DNA: TGTGCCATCAAACGGCTCCAGTCCTACGAGCAGTACTTC. Translation: CAIKRLQSYEQYF.

In the case of this clonotype: A much larger clonotype is one base distant, so this may be a read error. This chain joins TRBV6-5 and TRBJ2-5, with D perhaps given as TRBD1 or TRBD2 (5 bases each). V was shortened by 11 bases and J by 1 base, with 17 bases between the two germline ends. There are 14 residues in the CDR3. Germline V gene sequence: CDR1 MNHEY, CDR2 SVGAGI. The CDR3 protein is CAGTSGRSQETQYF. The DNA of the CDR3 is TGTGCCGGCACTTCAGGGAGATCCCAAGAGACCCAGTACTTC.

The chain recombines TRBV24-1 with TRBJ1-5; no firm D call. This CDR3 is built from 15 residues. The germline gives CDR1 KGHDR, CDR2 SFDVKD. The ends were cut back, 2 bases at V and 5 bases at J, with 12 bases in the middle. CDR3 coding DNA: TGTGCCACCAGTGATTCCCTACGGCCCTATCAGCCCCAGCATTTT. Translation gives CATSDSLRPYQPQHF.

This clonotype was recorded many times. V usage is TRBV10-3 and J usage is TRBJ1-3; D is perhaps TRBD1 (6 bases). CDR3 length: 17 amino acids. Germline CDR1 and CDR2: ENHRY and SYGVKD. V was shortened by 0 bases and J by 0 bases, with 12 bases between the two germline ends. The CDR3 loop is CAISESGTTSSGNTIYF. CDR3 DNA: TGTGCCATCAGTGAGTCTGGGACAACTAGCTCTGGAAACACCATATATTTT.

This clonotype was seen a handful of times. The chain uses TRBV7-8 and TRBJ2-7; TRBD1 aligns across 12 bases. The CDR3 is 16 residues long. The germline CDR1 and CDR2 sequences are SGHVS and FQNEAQ. The ends lost 5 bases at V and 4 bases at J; junction bases unmatched: 9. This CDR3 is CASSPGGGQGAYEQYF. In DNA, the CDR3 is TGTGCCAGCAGCCCGGGGGGGGGACAGGGGGCGTACGAGCAGTACTTC.

This clonotype was found many times. This chain uses TRBV30 with TRBJ2-2, with 12 bases matching TRBD2. Germline V gives CDR1 GTSNPN, CDR2 SVGIG (reference sequence). This CDR3 has 15 residues. Unmatched junction bases numbered 3, after V lost 4 bases and J lost 3 bases. The chain's CDR3 is CAWTSGGVDTGELFF. The CDR3 region has the DNA TGTGCCTGGACTAGCGGGGGGGTAGACACCGGGGAGCTGTTTTTT.

This clonotype was counted only a few times. The chain uses TRBV20-1 and TRBJ2-3; 15 bases are shared with TRBD2. The length of the CDR3 is 16 residues. The junction had 4 bases not matched to a gene; V was cut back by 3 bases and J by 3 bases. Per the germline V gene, CDR1 is DFQATT and CDR2 is SNEGSKA (reference sequence). CDR3 sequence reads: CSASGLAGGPTDTQYF. In DNA, the CDR3 is TGCAGTGCTAGTGGACTAGCGGGGGGGCCTACAGATACGCAGTATTTT.

Many counts were recorded for this clonotype. The gene calls are TRBV2 and TRBJ1-1; D is undetermined. The CDR3 runs to 15 residues. The ends were cut back, 6 bases at V and 0 bases at J, with 14 bases in the middle. From germline, CDR1 is SNHLY and CDR2 FYNNEI. The CDR3 nucleotides are TGTGCCAGCAGCGAGGAGAAAGGGCTGAACACTGAAGCTTTCTTT. It translates to CASSEEKGLNTEAFF.

The chain combines TRBV10-3 with TRBJ1-1; D ambiguous. V lost 2 bases and J 0 bases, leaving 7 bases between the germline ends. Looked up from germline, CDR1 is ENHRY and CDR2 is SYGVKD. CDR3 length: 14 amino acids. CDR3 sequence (DNA): TGTGCCATCAGTGAGGAGGGAATGAACACTGAAGCTTTCTTT. Protein sequence: CAISEEGMNTEAFF.

Ten or more counts support this clonotype. V usage is TRBV11-1 and J usage is TRBJ2-5; 14 positions match TRBD2. V shed 2 bases and J 1 base; nucleotides not matched to a gene: 3. The CDR3 loop spans 17 amino acids. Germline CDR1 and CDR2: SGHAT and FQDESV (reference sequence). CDR3 DNA sequence: TGTGCCAGCAGCTTATTTGGACTAGCGGGGGGCCAAGAGACCCAGTACTTC. Translating it yields CASSLFGLAGGQETQYF.

This clonotype appeared many times. The chain links TRBV7-9 to TRBJ1-1; D is unclear. The CDR3 covers 13 residues. V lost 1 base to trimming and J lost 5 bases, with 8 bases between them. Germline lookup yields CDR1 SEHNR and CDR2 FQNEAQ (reference sequence). CDR3 in amino acids: CASSLDVVTEAFF. The CDR3 region has the DNA TGTGCCAGCAGCTTAGACGTAGTGACTGAAGCTTTCTTT.

Here the CDR3 reads CASSDPDTGGPVHSYEQYF. In DNA form, the CDR3 reads TGTGCCAGCAGTGACCCGGACACAGGGGGCCCTGTCCACAGCTACGAGCAGTACTTC. This chain uses TRBV6-4 with TRBJ2-7; 9 bases fit TRBD1. CDR3 length: 19 amino acids. CDR1 is MRHNA, CDR2 SNTAGT, per germline. Trimming at V came to 2 bases and at J to 3 bases, leaving 17 bases not matched to a gene.

The V gene is TRBV12-3 or TRBV12-4, the J gene TRBJ2-5, with 11 bases matching TRBD2. After removal of 3 bases from V and 4 bases from J, the junction contained 7 bases not matched to a gene. This CDR3 contains 16 residues. The CDR3 loop reads CASSLTSGIGAETQYF. The CDR3 nucleotides read TGTGCCAGCAGTTTGACTAGCGGGATTGGGGCAGAGACCCAGTACTTC.

This clonotype was picked up many times. CDR3 residues: CASSLDRVEAFF. CDR3 coding DNA: TGTGCCAGCAGTCTTGACAGAGTTGAAGCTTTCTTT. The rearrangement joins TRBV6-5 to TRBJ1-1; perhaps TRBD1 as D (5 bases). Germline lookup yields CDR1 MNHEY and CDR2 SVGAGI. Trimming pared 5 bases from V and 7 bases from J, leaving 11 bases between. The CDR3 runs 12 residues.

This clonotype was counted ten times or more. The V and J genes are TRBV5-1 and TRBJ1-2, with 7 bases matching TRBD1. The CDR3 runs 14 residues. Germline V gene data show CDR1 as SGHRS and CDR2 as YFSETQ. V lost 3 bases, J lost 8 bases, and 10 bases stayed unmatched. CDR3 in amino acids: CASSWQNRGEGYTF. CDR3 nucleotides: TGCGCCAGCAGCTGGCAGAACAGGGGAGAAGGCTACACCTTC.

This clonotype was detected only a few times. The chain links TRBV11-2 to TRBJ1-2; 11 bases fit TRBD1. V was clipped by 5 bases and J by 3 bases; unmatched bases: 14. There are 18 residues in the CDR3. Germline V gene lookup returns CDR1 SGHAT and CDR2 FQNNGV. CDR3 bases: TGTGCCAGCAGCCCATTGGGGACAGGGGGGATGATGGACTATGGCTACACCTTC. Translating it yields CASSPLGTGGMMDYGYTF.

This chain uses TRBV27 with TRBJ2-7; D possibly corresponds to TRBD2 (5 bases). Trimming pared 5 bases from V and 2 bases from J, leaving 16 bases between. Germline V gene data show CDR1 as MNHEY and CDR2 as SMNVEV (reference sequence). The CDR3 covers 15 residues. The CDR3 spells CASSTPGRGTYEQYF. In DNA form, the CDR3 reads TGTGCCAGCAGTACCCCAGGACGGGGAACCTACGAGCAGTACTTC.